The entry that follows covers one T cell receptor beta chain sequence. The CDR3 consists of 14 residues. Germline V gene lookup returns CDR1 SGHRS and CDR2 YFSETQ. Trimming removed 0 bases from V and 8 bases from J, with 11 bases in between. The record originates from a study of blood T cell repertoires in COVID-19. Clones were sequenced by immunoSEQ multiplex PCR, and TCRdb holds only the in-frame ones, with some missing. The table includes fewer than 120,000 clones, 75% to 85% detected once. The TCR sequence derives from a woman aged 55-70 years with acute or convalescent COVID-19. The sequenced sample was peripheral blood. J is TRBJ1-4 and V is TRBV5-1; D is possibly TRBD1 (6 bases). In DNA form, the CDR3 reads TGCGCCAGCAGCTTGGTTCCAGGGGAGGAAAAACTGTTTTTT. The encoded protein is CASSLVPGEEKLFF. The entire variable domain, with the rest obtained from reference TRBV5-1 and TRBJ1-4, is as follows: KAGVTQTPRYLIKTRGQQVTLSCSPISGHRSVSWYQQTPGQGLQFLFEYFSETQRNKGNFPGRFSGRQFSNSRSEMNVSTLELGDSALYLCASSLVPGEEKLFFGSGTQLSVL.